Presented here are 15 T cell receptor beta chains from one specimen sequenced in a study of molecular identifiers for immune sequencing clone quantification. TCRdb re-derived calls from the PCR reads in MiXCR, one entry per CDR3 protein. The table includes 400,000 to 600,000 distinct CDR3 sequences, 25% detected once. Sequenced: naive CD8+ T cells from blood, with Jurkat cell RNA spiked in. Stated subset: FACS-sorted CD8+CD4-CCR7+CD45RA+ naive T cells. The receptors stem from a human donor in good health. Some libraries in this study had Jurkat cell RNA spiked in.

This clonotype was counted at least ten times. This sequence joins TRBV19 and TRBJ2-7; tentatively, D is TRBD2 (5 bases). CDR3 length equals 12 residues. Germline CDR1 LNHDA, CDR2 SQIVND (reference sequence). Between the trimmed V and J ends, which lost 3 bases and 6 bases, there was a span of 9 bases. In nucleotides, the CDR3 is TGTGCCAGTAGTATCCCGGGATCCGAGCAGTACTTC. Its translation is CASSIPGSEQYF.

This clonotype has only a few counts. The junction differs from germline at one of its ends, possibly a read error. The chain is built from TRBV5-3 and TRBJ2-6; 9 bases fit TRBD2. TRBV5-3 carries the ORF label, with uncertain function. This CDR3 spans 20 amino acids. The CDR3 sequence is CASSSAGERGAVSGANVLTF. DNA of the CDR3: TGTGCCAGCAGCTCCGCCGGAGAGCGGGGGGCCGTGTCTGGGGCCAACGTCCTGACTTTC.

In this sample, this clonotype turned up many times. J is TRBJ1-1 and V is TRBV7-2; D may be TRBD1 (5 bases). CDR1 is SGHTA and CDR2 is FQGNSA in the germline V gene. V was clipped by 2 bases and J by 0 bases, with 16 bases between them. This CDR3 region has 17 residues. In DNA, the CDR3 is TGTGCCAGCAGCTTACACGGGGGAGGTGGGTTGAACACTGAAGCTTTCTTT. Protein sequence: CASSLHGGGGLNTEAFF.

CDR3 loop: CASSPTSIKISYEQYF. Written as DNA, the CDR3 is TGTGCCAGCAGCCCGACTAGCATAAAGATATCCTACGAGCAGTACTTC. The rearrangement uses TRBV7-9 and TRBJ2-7; 7 nucleotides match TRBD2. Germline trimming cut 5 bases from V and 1 base from J; bases unmatched to any gene: 11. Per germline, CDR1 SEHNR and CDR2 FQNEAQ (reference sequence). There are 16 residues in the CDR3.

This clonotype was seen many times. The V and J genes are TRBV5-1 and TRBJ2-6, with TRBD2 as a possible D gene (5 bases). In germline, CDR1 is SGHRS, CDR2 YFSETQ. CDR3 length: 14 residues. Deletions cut 7 bases from V and 0 bases from J, with 8 bases between. CDR3 residues: CASAEVSGANVLTF. CDR3 in DNA: TGCGCCAGCGCGGAGGTCTCTGGGGCCAACGTCCTGACTTTC.

This clonotype was seen a handful of times. The rearrangement uses TRBV19 and TRBJ2-1, with 13 bases matching TRBD2. V lost 2 bases to trimming and J lost 6 bases; unmatched junction nucleotides: 4. Germline V gene lookup returns CDR1 LNHDA and CDR2 SQIVND (reference sequence). The CDR3 sequence is 16 residues long. This CDR3 is CASSIPTSGRANEQFF. DNA for the CDR3: TGTGCCAGTAGTATACCAACTAGCGGGAGGGCCAATGAGCAGTTCTTC.

V gene TRBV19 combines with J gene TRBJ2-5; D gene unclear. The CDR3 is 15 residues long. The germline V and J ends were trimmed by 5 bases and 1 base, with 14 bases remaining between them. Germline CDR1 is LNHDA and CDR2 is SQIVND (reference sequence). Written as DNA, the CDR3 is TGTGCCAGTAGTTCACCGTCCGCCAGCCAAGAGACCCAGTACTTC. Translating gives CASSSPSASQETQYF.

Many counts were recorded for this clonotype. The CDR3 is CASSLGRGRTEAFF. DNA of the CDR3: TGTGCCAGCAGCTTAGGGAGGGGGCGCACTGAAGCTTTCTTT. J is TRBJ1-1 and V is TRBV7-9, with 7 bases matching TRBD1. This CDR3 region has 14 residues. Per the germline V gene, CDR1 is SEHNR and CDR2 is FQNEAQ (reference sequence). V was pared by 1 base and J by 4 bases, with 3 bases of the junction left unmatched.

In its sample, this clonotype was seen a few times. The V gene is TRBV3-1, the J gene TRBJ2-1; D is unresolved. CDR1 and CDR2 from the germline V gene are LGHDT and YNNKEL (reference sequence). The CDR3 has 13 residues. Trimming took off 1 base at V and 8 bases at J, with 9 bases between the two ends. CDR3 residues: CASSQVSNHEQFF. The CDR3 region has the DNA TGTGCCAGCAGCCAAGTGAGCAACCATGAGCAGTTCTTC.

V usage is TRBV2 and J usage is TRBJ2-7; either TRBD1 or TRBD2 may supply D (5 bases each). This CDR3 is built from 11 residues. CDR1 and CDR2 from the germline V gene are SNHLY and FYNNEI. Trimming removed 6 bases from V and 10 bases from J, with 13 bases in between. CDR3 protein: CASRGERNQYF. CDR3 bases: TGTGCCAGCAGGGGGGAGCGGAACCAGTACTTC. The whole variable domain, filled in from reference TRBV2 and TRBJ2-7, reads EPEVTQTPSHQVTQMGQEVILRCVPISNHLYFYWYRQILGQKVEFLVSFYNNEISEKSEIFDDQFSVERPDGSNFTLKIRSTKLEDSAMYFCASRGERNQYFGPGTRLTVT.

This clonotype came up many times. V gene TRBV7-8 combines with J gene TRBJ2-7, with D uncertain. This CDR3 region has 13 residues. The V gene's germline CDR1 is SGHVS and CDR2 FQNEAQ. Trimming cost V 5 bases and J 3 bases, with 11 bases left between them. This CDR3 is CASSPSNGYEQYF. The CDR3 DNA follows: TGTGCCAGCAGCCCCAGTAACGGCTACGAGCAGTACTTC.

The rearrangement links TRBV7-9 to TRBJ2-5, with D tentatively TRBD1 or TRBD2 (5 bases each). Germline-derived CDR1 and CDR2 are SEHNR and FQNEAQ (reference sequence). V dropped 7 bases and J dropped 2 bases, with 20 bases sitting between them. The CDR3 sequence is 16 residues long. CDR3 DNA sequence: TGTGCCAGCACCATCCCGGGGCAAGCCGGGCAAGAGACCCAGTACTTC. This sequence encodes CASTIPGQAGQETQYF.

In its sample, this clonotype was seen a few times. The V gene is TRBV5-3, the J gene TRBJ2-5, with 7 bases lining up with TRBD2. Being an ORF, TRBV5-3 has a function that is uncertain. This CDR3 contains 17 residues. The junction had 19 bases not matched to a gene; V was cut back by 8 bases and J by 3 bases. CDR3 in DNA: TGTGCCAGCAGCCCCATGGGTGCCTGGGGGGGGGAAGAGACCCAGTACTTC. It encodes CASSPMGAWGGEETQYF.

This clonotype showed up just a few times. The gene calls are TRBV5-3 and TRBJ2-1; D is unclear. TRBV5-3 is designated an ORF whose function remains uncertain. The CDR3 covers 15 residues. V was cut by 8 bases and J by 2 bases, with 17 bases left in between. CDR3 in amino acids: CASSPGVPAYNEQFF. The CDR3 DNA follows: TGTGCCAGCAGCCCGGGTGTCCCGGCCTACAATGAGCAGTTCTTC.

This clonotype occurred a few times. The genes are TRBV5-1 and TRBJ2-2; D ambiguous. V lost 5 bases to trimming and J lost 6 bases, with 8 bases between them. The CDR3 length is 12 residues. The germline V gene has CDR1 SGHRS and CDR2 YFSETQ. The CDR3 here is CASSLRSGELFF. The CDR3 bases are TGCGCCAGCAGTTTAAGATCCGGGGAGCTGTTTTTT.